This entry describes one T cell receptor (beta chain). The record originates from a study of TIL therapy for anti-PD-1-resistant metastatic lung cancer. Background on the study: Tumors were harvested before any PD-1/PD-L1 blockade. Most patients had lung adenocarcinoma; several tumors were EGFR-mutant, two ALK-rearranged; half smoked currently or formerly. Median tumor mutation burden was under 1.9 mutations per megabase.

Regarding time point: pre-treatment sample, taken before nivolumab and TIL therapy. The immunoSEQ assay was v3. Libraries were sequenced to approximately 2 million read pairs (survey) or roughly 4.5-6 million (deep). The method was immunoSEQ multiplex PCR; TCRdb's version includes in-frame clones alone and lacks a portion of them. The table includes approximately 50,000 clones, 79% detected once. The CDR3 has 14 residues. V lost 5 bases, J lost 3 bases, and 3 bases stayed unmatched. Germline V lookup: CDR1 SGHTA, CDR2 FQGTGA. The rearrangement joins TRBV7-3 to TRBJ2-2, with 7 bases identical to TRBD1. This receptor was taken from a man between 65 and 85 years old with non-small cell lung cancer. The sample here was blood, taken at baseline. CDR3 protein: CASSPTGDTGELFF. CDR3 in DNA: TGTGCCAGCAGCCCCACAGGGGACACCGGGGAGCTGTTTTTT.